One sample yielded the 11 T cell receptor beta chains listed below, sequenced in a study of T cell responses to AZD1222 COVID-19 vaccine. Generated by immunoSEQ multiplex PCR, the TCRdb table keeps only in-frame clones and is missing some. The sample lists 120,000 or so clones, 85% to 90% occurring once. The sequences come from peripheral blood, collected on day 0 of AZD1222 vaccination. Receptors originate from an adult in good health.

CDR3 coding DNA: TGTGCCAGCTCACACGGGACAGGGGGGCCGATGGGTGGCTACACCTTC. Amino acid sequence: CASSHGTGGPMGGYTF. The chain uses TRBV18 and TRBJ1-2; the match to TRBD1 covers 11 bases. Germline assignment: CDR1 KGHSH and CDR2 LQKENI. This CDR3 is 16 amino acids long. After removal of 4 bases from V and 7 bases from J, the junction contained 11 bases not matched to a gene. Full variable domain (rest looked up from reference TRBV18 and TRBJ1-2): NAGVMQNPRHLVRRRGQEARLRCSPMKGHSHVYWYRQLPEEGLKFMVYLQKENIIDESGMPKERFSAEFPKEGPSILRIQQVVRGDSAAYFCASSHGTGGPMGGYTFGSGTRLTVV.

The chain carries TRBV6-5 and TRBJ2-1; 10 positions agree with TRBD2. The trim removed 2 bases at V and 4 bases at J, leaving 5 bases unmatched. Germline-derived CDR1 and CDR2 are MNHEY and SVGAGI. This CDR3 has 16 residues. The CDR3 reads CASSYDPTSGYNEQFF. CDR3 DNA: TGTGCCAGCAGTTACGATCCGACTAGCGGGTACAATGAGCAGTTCTTC.

This clone was found a few times. The gene calls are TRBV7-2 and TRBJ2-1; 9 bases line up with TRBD1. Per the germline V gene, CDR1 is SGHTA and CDR2 is FQGNSA. Germline trimming cut 6 bases from V and 9 bases from J; bases unmatched to any gene: 6. The CDR3 sequence is 13 residues long. The CDR3 nucleotides are TGTGCCAGCAGGTTTACAGGGGGCTCTGAGCAGTTCTTC. This gives the protein CASRFTGGSEQFF.

The rearrangement uses TRBV24-1 and TRBJ2-3, with a possible D match to TRBD1 (7 bases). Trimming took off 3 bases at V and 4 bases at J, with 10 bases between the two ends. The CDR3 spans 14 residues. Germline loops: CDR1 KGHDR, CDR2 SFDVKD. DNA of the CDR3: TGTGCCACCAGTGATCAGGGGGAGGCAGATACGCAGTATTTT. Protein sequence: CATSDQGEADTQYF.

A single count supports this clone. The rearrangement links TRBV5-1 to TRBJ2-5, with 8 bases aligning to TRBD2. The CDR3 is made up of 19 amino acids. Trimming at V came to 0 bases and at J to 2 bases, leaving 15 bases not matched to a gene. Germline V gene lookup returns CDR1 SGHRS and CDR2 YFSETQ. CDR3 in amino acids: CASSLALGRGSGTQETQYF. For the CDR3, the DNA is TGCGCCAGCAGCTTGGCCCTGGGGAGGGGTAGCGGGACTCAAGAGACCCAGTACTTC.

This chain connects TRBV5-1 to TRBJ1-1; D remains unclear. The V gene's germline CDR1 is SGHRS and CDR2 YFSETQ. Trimming stripped 0 bases from V and 0 bases from J, with 9 bases between. The CDR3 contains 15 residues. The CDR3 here is CASSLALTMNTEAFF. The CDR3 DNA sequence: TGCGCCAGCAGCTTGGCTCTGACCATGAACACTGAAGCTTTCTTT. The entire variable domain, with the rest obtained from reference TRBV5-1 and TRBJ1-1, is as follows: KAGVTQTPRYLIKTRGQQVTLSCSPISGHRSVSWYQQTPGQGLQFLFEYFSETQRNKGNFPGRFSGRQFSNSRSEMNVSTLELGDSALYLCASSLALTMNTEAFFGQGTRLTVV.

This chain connects TRBV5-1 to TRBJ2-7, with D possibly TRBD2 on 5 matching bases. The CDR3 runs 13 residues. V was pared by 1 base and J by 7 bases, with 12 bases between. Germline CDR1 is SGHRS and CDR2 is YFSETQ. The CDR3 sequence is CASSLTGLGEQYF. CDR3 DNA: TGCGCCAGCAGCTTGACCGGACTCGGGGAGCAGTACTTC.

The chain uses TRBV18 and TRBJ1-1, with TRBD1 identical over 10 bases. The V gene end was trimmed by 0 bases and the J gene end by 10 bases; junction bases not matched to a gene: 5. The CDR3 sequence is 14 residues long. Germline V gene lookup returns CDR1 KGHSH and CDR2 LQKENI. CDR3 DNA: TGTGCCAGCTCACCACCGGACAGGGGGGTGGTAGCTTTCTTT. This encodes CASSPPDRGVVAFF.

V and J are TRBV28 and TRBJ2-7; perhaps D is TRBD1 or TRBD2 (5 bases each). Trimming took off 7 bases at V and 5 bases at J, with 21 bases between the two ends. CDR3 length: 15 amino acids. Germline values: CDR1 MDHEN, CDR2 SYDVKM. The CDR3 DNA sequence: TGTGCCAGCACCTCCGAGGGGCAGGGAAGAAACGAGCAGTACTTC. The encoded protein is CASTSEGQGRNEQYF.

The CDR3 loop reads CASSFEVNTGELFF. The CDR3 nucleotides read TGTGCCAGCAGCTTTGAGGTGAACACCGGGGAGCTGTTTTTT. J is TRBJ2-2 and V is TRBV7-9, with D unclear. Germline assignment: CDR1 SEHNR and CDR2 FQNEAQ (reference sequence). The CDR3 extends over 14 amino acids. Trimming stripped 3 bases from V and 1 base from J, with 6 bases between. The full variable domain, its missing parts supplied by reference TRBV7-9 and TRBJ2-2, is DTGVSQNPRHKITKRGQNVTFRCDPISEHNRLYWYRQTLGQGPEFLTYFQNEAQLEKSRLLSDRFSAERPKGSFSTLEIQRTEQGDSAMYLCASSFEVNTGELFFGEGSRLTVL.

In its sample, this clone was seen once. The V and J genes are TRBV2 and TRBJ2-7; 7 bases are a match to TRBD1. The CDR3 length is 13 residues. Germline CDR1 and CDR2: SNHLY and FYNNEI. The V gene end was trimmed by 7 bases and the J gene end by 4 bases; junction bases not matched to a gene: 7. The CDR3 spells CASTDRVGYEQYF. The CDR3 bases are TGTGCCAGCACCGACAGGGTTGGGTACGAGCAGTACTTC.